This T cell receptor beta chain comes out of a study of cytomegalovirus exposure and HLA in healthy donors. This clone is a singleton in its sample. Trimming at V came to 4 bases and at J to 7 bases, leaving 11 bases not matched to a gene. The length of the CDR3 is 16 residues. From germline, CDR1 is SGHTA and CDR2 FQGNSA. Primers: 60 Vbeta forward and 13 Jbeta reverse. Measured with immunoSEQ multiplex PCR; TCRdb has only the in-frame clones, and not every one. The sample holds around 200,000 clones, roughly four fifths seen once. The sequence was obtained from a woman aged 45-60 years in good health and CMV-seropositive. The sample was PBMCs. The chain joins TRBV7-2 to TRBJ2-1, with 9 bases aligning to TRBD2. The CDR3 sequence: CASSSWGRGGRNEQFF. CDR3 nucleotide sequence: TGTGCCAGCAGCTCCTGGGGGCGGGGGGGCCGGAATGAGCAGTTCTTC.